Each of the 7 T cell receptor beta chains below was sequenced from the same sample in a study of blood T cells in healthy people across ages. Together with a sample-barcoded 5' primer, a J-beta primer mix was included in a second PCR lasting 7 to 11 cycles. TCRdb fed the 5' RACE reads into MiXCR, producing one record per CDR3 protein. The repertoire has about 640,000 distinct CDR3 sequences, roughly 41% of them found once; the top ten carry around 30%. The sequenced material came from blood. The source of these receptors is a man aged 80 or over in good health.

The V call is TRBV10-3, the J call TRBJ1-2; 8 positions match TRBD1. Germline assignment: CDR1 ENHRY and CDR2 SYGVKD. J lost 0 bases, V lost 5 bases, and 8 bases had no gene match. CDR3 length equals 16 residues. The CDR3 reads CAISSGQVKANYGYTF. CDR3 sequence (DNA): TGTGCCATCAGTTCGGGACAGGTCAAAGCTAACTATGGCTACACCTTC.

This clonotype appeared many times. The V call is TRBV7-9, the J call TRBJ1-2; the match to TRBD1 covers 8 bases. CDR1 and CDR2 (germline): SEHNR, FQNEAQ (reference sequence). The CDR3 contains 14 residues. The J segment lost 6 bases and the V segment lost 1 base, leaving 4 bases of the junction unmatched. CDR3 nucleotide sequence: TGTGCCAGCAGCTTAGGGCCAGGGGGCGATGGCTACACCTTC. It is translated as CASSLGPGGDGYTF. Full variable domain (missing parts from reference TRBV7-9 and TRBJ1-2): DTGVSQNPRHKITKRGQNVTFRCDPISEHNRLYWYRQTLGQGPEFLTYFQNEAQLEKSRLLSDRFSAERPKGSFSTLEIQRTEQGDSAMYLCASSLGPGGDGYTFGSGTRLTVV.

V and J are TRBV20-1 and TRBJ2-5, with D hard to call. V was clipped by 6 bases and J by 0 bases, with 14 bases between them. Germline values: CDR1 DFQATT, CDR2 SNEGSKA (reference sequence). CDR3 length: 14 amino acids. The CDR3 protein is CSAGRRTYQETQYF. CDR3 sequence (DNA): TGCAGTGCCGGCAGGAGAACGTACCAAGAGACCCAGTACTTC.

The gene calls are TRBV5-1 and TRBJ2-3; 9 bases are shared with TRBD1. The junction had 7 bases not matched to a gene; V was cut back by 4 bases and J by 1 base. The germline CDR1 and CDR2 sequences are SGHRS and YFSETQ. CDR3 length: 16 residues. Here the CDR3 reads CASSRPTGGRTDTQYF. CDR3 nucleotides: TGCGCCAGCAGCCGACCAACAGGGGGCCGCACAGATACGCAGTATTTT.

The chain uses TRBV2 and TRBJ1-1; D gene uncertain. Germline values: CDR1 SNHLY, CDR2 FYNNEI. Trimming cost V 2 bases and J 3 bases, with 16 bases left between them. There are 16 residues in the CDR3. The CDR3 loop is CASSESLANPDTEAFF. The CDR3 DNA is TGTGCCAGCAGTGAAAGTCTGGCAAACCCGGACACTGAAGCTTTCTTT.

For the CDR3, the DNA is TGTGCCACCAGTGACGCCCGACAGGGTACTGGAGAGACCCAGTACTTC. Its translation is CATSDARQGTGETQYF. This chain links TRBV24-1 with TRBJ2-5; 7 positions match TRBD1. Germline lookup yields CDR1 KGHDR and CDR2 SFDVKD. The length of the CDR3 is 16 residues. The trim removed 4 bases at V and 4 bases at J, leaving 11 bases unmatched.

As for this clonotype: The junction departs from the called germline gene at one end, perhaps through a read error. J is TRBJ2-3 and V is TRBV7-2; 7 bases line up with TRBD2. Germline CDR1 SGHTA, CDR2 FQGNSA. This CDR3 is built from 19 residues. CDR3 residues: CASSLFQRGGTLFKDAQYF. The DNA for the CDR3 is TGTGCCAGCAGCTTATTCCAGCGGGGCGGGACTTTGTTTAAAGATGCGCAGTATTTT.